Each of the 17 T cell receptor beta chains below was sequenced from the same sample in a study of identical twins. Via MiXCR, TCRdb re-called the 5' RACE reads, giving one row per CDR3 protein. This table has 450,000 or so distinct CDR3 sequences, 20% to 30% appearing once. This sample also belongs to another study, concerning T cells expressing NK-cell markers.

The sequenced material came from CD4+ T cells sorted from blood. These receptors were collected from a woman younger than 35 in good health.

This clonotype was seen only a few times. This rearrangement joins TRBV7-8 to TRBJ2-1; TRBD2 aligns across 8 bases. The V and J ends lost 5 bases and 7 bases, in that order; junction bases with no gene match: 19. CDR3 length equals 18 residues. Looked up from germline, CDR1 is SGHVS and CDR2 is FQNEAQ. Written as DNA, the CDR3 is TGTGCCAGCAGCACAGAGGTTGGGCGGGGGGACCTGGGGAATGAGCAGTTCTTC. Its translation is CASSTEVGRGDLGNEQFF.

A few counts support this clonotype. V usage is TRBV12-3 or TRBV12-4 and J usage is TRBJ2-1; 7 bases fit TRBD2. Germline trimming cut 5 bases from V and 9 bases from J; bases unmatched to any gene: 10. The length of the CDR3 is 14 residues. CDR3 sequence reads: CASSTGLETGEQFF. In DNA, the CDR3 is TGTGCCAGCAGTACCGGACTAGAGACTGGTGAGCAGTTCTTC.

The CDR3 is CASSRLTSGSYNEQFF. In DNA form, the CDR3 reads TGTGCCAGCAGCCGCCTAACTAGCGGGAGCTACAATGAGCAGTTCTTC. J is TRBJ2-1 and V is TRBV7-2; TRBD2 agrees at 11 bases. J gave up 3 bases and V 5 bases, and 6 bases lay outside the gene matches. Germline-derived CDR1 and CDR2 are SGHTA and FQGNSA. CDR3 length equals 16 residues.

V usage is TRBV9 and J usage is TRBJ2-1; 9 bases are shared with TRBD2. From germline, CDR1 is SGDLS and CDR2 YYNGEE. After removal of 0 bases from V and 7 bases from J, the junction contained 5 bases not matched to a gene. The CDR3 totals 15 residues. This CDR3 is CASSVVVAGANEQFF. CDR3 bases: TGTGCCAGCAGCGTAGTGGTAGCGGGAGCGAATGAGCAGTTCTTC. The whole variable domain, filled in from reference TRBV9 and TRBJ2-1, reads DSGVTQTPKHLITATGQRVTLRCSPRSGDLSVYWYQQSLDQGLQFLIQYYNGEERAKGNILERFSAQQFPDLHSELNLSSLELGDSALYFCASSVVVAGANEQFFGPGTRLTVL.

The sample holds a few counts of this clonotype. The V call is TRBV9, the J call TRBJ2-1; D remains unclear. CDR1 SGDLS and CDR2 YYNGEE come from the germline V gene. V was clipped by 0 bases and J by 10 bases, with 11 bases between them. This CDR3 region has 13 residues. CDR3 loop: CASSVAERYEQFF. In DNA form, the CDR3 reads TGTGCCAGCAGCGTAGCTGAGCGCTACGAGCAGTTCTTC.

This clonotype was detected only a few times. The chain carries TRBV15 and TRBJ2-2, with D uncertain. The germline V and J ends were trimmed by 2 bases and 3 bases, with 10 bases remaining between them. Germline lookup yields CDR1 LNHNV and CDR2 YYDKDF (reference sequence). This CDR3 is built from 15 residues. CDR3 region: CATSRTFEDTGELFF. As DNA, the CDR3 is TGTGCCACCAGCAGAACCTTTGAGGACACCGGGGAGCTGTTTTTT.

This clonotype came up a few times. V is TRBV4-1 and J is TRBJ1-1; the D is unclear. CDR1 is MGHRA, CDR2 YSYEKL, per germline. Trimming cost V 0 bases and J 5 bases, with 10 bases left between them. CDR3 length equals 14 residues. This CDR3 reads CASSQDGKGTEAFF. The CDR3 DNA follows: TGCGCCAGCAGCCAAGATGGGAAAGGGACTGAAGCTTTCTTT.

The J gene is TRBJ1-2, the V gene TRBV3-1, with a weak D call TRBD1 (5 bases). The CDR3 length is 15 residues. Trimming pared 1 base from V and 4 bases from J, leaving 13 bases between. The germline V gene encodes CDR1 LGHDT and CDR2 YNNKEL (reference sequence). The CDR3 loop is CASSQGGGVPYGYTF. CDR3 nucleotides: TGTGCCAGCAGCCAAGGGGGAGGGGTCCCCTATGGCTACACCTTC.

This sequence joins TRBV20-1 and TRBJ1-2; TRBD1 matches at 7 bases. Per germline, CDR1 DFQATT and CDR2 SNEGSKA (reference sequence). V shed 3 bases, J shed 7 bases, and the junction held 2 bases outside the gene matches. The CDR3 is 11 amino acids. In DNA, the CDR3 is TGCAGTGCTAGGACAGGGAGTGGCTACACCTTC. Translated: CSARTGSGYTF.

This clonotype was seen only a few times. This rearrangement joins TRBV10-3 to TRBJ1-3; no reliable D call. This CDR3 region has 14 residues. CDR1 and CDR2 from the germline V gene are ENHRY and SYGVKD. Deletions cut 6 bases from V and 0 bases from J, with 9 bases between. The CDR3 reads CAIRMDLSGNTIYF. CDR3 coding DNA: TGTGCCATCAGGATGGACCTCTCTGGAAACACCATATATTTT.

The chain joins TRBV20-1 to TRBJ2-7, with D uncertain. The CDR3 loop spans 11 amino acids. CDR1 is DFQATT and CDR2 is SNEGSKA in the germline V gene (reference sequence). Trimming removed 8 bases at V and 0 bases at J, with 8 bases between. The CDR3 nucleotides are TGCAGTACCGGAAACTCCTACGAGCAGTACTTC. Its protein is CSTGNSYEQYF.

This sequence joins TRBV5-5 and TRBJ2-2; the D call may be TRBD1 or TRBD2 (6 bases each). There are 14 residues in the CDR3. Germline V gene lookup returns CDR1 SGHKS and CDR2 YYEKEE (reference sequence). Between the trimmed V and J ends, which lost 4 bases and 6 bases, there was a span of 13 bases. This CDR3 is CASSPTRGAGELFF. In DNA, the CDR3 is TGTGCCAGCAGCCCAACGAGGGGGGCCGGGGAGCTGTTTTTT.

This clonotype came up once. CDR3 sequence: CASSNLATSPTDTQYF. The CDR3 DNA reads TGTGCCAGTAGTAACTTAGCGACGTCGCCCACAGATACGCAGTATTTT. This chain joins TRBV19 and TRBJ2-3, with a possible D match to TRBD2 (5 bases). The length of the CDR3 is 16 residues. V was pared by 4 bases and J by 2 bases, with 16 bases between. From germline, CDR1 is LNHDA and CDR2 SQIVND (reference sequence).

CDR3 residues: CASRRGGSEQFF. The CDR3 DNA reads TGTGCCAGCAGGCGGGGGGGCAGTGAGCAGTTCTTC. The chain has TRBV12-3 or TRBV12-4 and TRBJ2-1, with 9 bases that match TRBD2. J gave up 9 bases and V 6 bases, and 3 bases lay outside the gene matches. The CDR3 is 12 residues long.

The rearrangement uses TRBV20-1 and TRBJ2-3, with a weak D call TRBD2 (6 bases). The CDR3 runs to 15 residues. V dropped 5 bases and J dropped 6 bases, with 21 bases sitting between them. The germline V gene encodes CDR1 DFQATT and CDR2 SNEGSKA (reference sequence). The CDR3 sequence: CSASPEDGLIDTQYF. CDR3 sequence (DNA): TGCAGTGCTTCGCCGGAGGACGGACTAATTGATACGCAGTATTTT.

The CDR3 DNA reads as TGTGCCAGCAGCTTAGGCCGGCCTTACCTAGGGACTAGCGGAAACAATGAGCAGTTCTTC. This encodes CASSLGRPYLGTSGNNEQFF. The chain employs TRBV13 and TRBJ2-1; TRBD2 agrees at 11 bases. Germline-derived CDR1 and CDR2 are PRHDT and FYEKMQ (reference sequence). The CDR3 runs to 20 residues. V was clipped by 0 bases and J by 5 bases; unmatched bases: 15.

This clonotype was counted between two and nine times. The J gene is TRBJ2-4, the V gene TRBV5-6; D possibly corresponds to TRBD2 (5 bases). The germline CDR1 and CDR2 sequences are SGHDT and YYEEEE. The CDR3 length is 14 residues. The germline V and J ends were trimmed by 5 bases and 0 bases, with 9 bases remaining between them. The CDR3 bases are TGTGCCAGCAGTTTCGGGGAAGCCAAAAACATTCAGTACTTC. Translation gives CASSFGEAKNIQYF.